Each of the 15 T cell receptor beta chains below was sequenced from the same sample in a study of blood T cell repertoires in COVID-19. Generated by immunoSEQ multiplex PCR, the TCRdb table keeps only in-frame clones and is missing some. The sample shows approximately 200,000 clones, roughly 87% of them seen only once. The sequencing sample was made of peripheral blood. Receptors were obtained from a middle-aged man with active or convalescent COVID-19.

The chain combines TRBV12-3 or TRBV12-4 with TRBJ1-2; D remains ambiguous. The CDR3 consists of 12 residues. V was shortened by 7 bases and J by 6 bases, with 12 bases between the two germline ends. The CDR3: CASTYSVNGYTF. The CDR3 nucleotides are TGTGCCAGCACCTACAGTGTGAATGGCTACACCTTC.

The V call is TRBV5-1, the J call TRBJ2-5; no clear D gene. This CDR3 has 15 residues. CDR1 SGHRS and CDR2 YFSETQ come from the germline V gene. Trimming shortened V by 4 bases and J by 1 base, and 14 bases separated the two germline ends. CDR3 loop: CASSLASAFQETQYF. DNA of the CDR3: TGCGCCAGCAGCCTTGCGAGCGCGTTCCAAGAGACCCAGTACTTC.

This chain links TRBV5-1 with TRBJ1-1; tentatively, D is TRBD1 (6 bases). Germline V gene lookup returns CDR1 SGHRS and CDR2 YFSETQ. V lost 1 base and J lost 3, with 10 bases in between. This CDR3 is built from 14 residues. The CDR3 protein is CASSLNRQDTEAFF. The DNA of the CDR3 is TGCGCCAGCAGCTTGAATAGACAGGACACTGAAGCTTTCTTT. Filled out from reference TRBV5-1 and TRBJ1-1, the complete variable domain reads KAGVTQTPRYLIKTRGQQVTLSCSPISGHRSVSWYQQTPGQGLQFLFEYFSETQRNKGNFPGRFSGRQFSNSRSEMNVSTLELGDSALYLCASSLNRQDTEAFFGQGTRLTVV.

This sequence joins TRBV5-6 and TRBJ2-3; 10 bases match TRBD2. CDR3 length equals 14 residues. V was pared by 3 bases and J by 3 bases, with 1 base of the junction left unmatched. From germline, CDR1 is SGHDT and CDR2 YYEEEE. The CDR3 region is CASSSTSGTDTQYF. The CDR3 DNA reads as TGTGCCAGCAGCTCGACTAGCGGGACAGATACGCAGTATTTT.

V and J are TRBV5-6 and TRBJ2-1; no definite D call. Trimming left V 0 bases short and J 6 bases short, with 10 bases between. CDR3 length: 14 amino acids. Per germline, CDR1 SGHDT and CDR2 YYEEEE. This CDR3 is CASSLALSANEQFF. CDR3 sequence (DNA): TGTGCCAGCAGCTTGGCTCTAAGCGCCAATGAGCAGTTCTTC.

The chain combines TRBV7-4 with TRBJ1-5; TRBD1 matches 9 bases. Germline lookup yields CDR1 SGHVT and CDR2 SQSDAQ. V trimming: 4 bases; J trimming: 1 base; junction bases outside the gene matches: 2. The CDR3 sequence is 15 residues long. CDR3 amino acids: CASSSDRGSNQPQHF. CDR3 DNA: TGTGCCAGCAGCTCAGACAGGGGGAGCAATCAGCCCCAGCATTTT.

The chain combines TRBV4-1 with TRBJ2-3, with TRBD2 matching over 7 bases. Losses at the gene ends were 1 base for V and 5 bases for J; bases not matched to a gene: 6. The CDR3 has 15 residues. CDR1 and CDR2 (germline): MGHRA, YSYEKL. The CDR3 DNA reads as TGCGCCAGCAGCCAAGTCGGGATAGCGGGAGATACGCAGTATTTT. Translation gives CASSQVGIAGDTQYF.

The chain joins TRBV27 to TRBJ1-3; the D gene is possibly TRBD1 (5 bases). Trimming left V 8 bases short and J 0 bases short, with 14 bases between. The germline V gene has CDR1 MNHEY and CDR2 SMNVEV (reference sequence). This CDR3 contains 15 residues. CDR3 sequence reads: CASSPRGVSGNTIYF. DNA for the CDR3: TGTGCCAGCTCCCCCCGGGGGGTCTCTGGAAACACCATATATTTT.

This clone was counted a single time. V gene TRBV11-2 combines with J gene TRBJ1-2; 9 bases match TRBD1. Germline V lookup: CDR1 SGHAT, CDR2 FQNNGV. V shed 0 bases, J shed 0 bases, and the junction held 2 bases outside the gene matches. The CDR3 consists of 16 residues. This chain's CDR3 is CASSLEGTGTNYGYTF. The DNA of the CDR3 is TGTGCCAGCAGCTTAGAAGGGACAGGGACTAACTATGGCTACACCTTC.

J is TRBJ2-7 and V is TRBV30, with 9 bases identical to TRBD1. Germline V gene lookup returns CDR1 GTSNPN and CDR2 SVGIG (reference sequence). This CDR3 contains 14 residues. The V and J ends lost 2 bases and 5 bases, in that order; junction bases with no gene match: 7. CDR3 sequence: CAWSSGQGGHEQYF. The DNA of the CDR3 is TGTGCCTGGAGTTCGGGACAGGGAGGCCACGAGCAGTACTTC.

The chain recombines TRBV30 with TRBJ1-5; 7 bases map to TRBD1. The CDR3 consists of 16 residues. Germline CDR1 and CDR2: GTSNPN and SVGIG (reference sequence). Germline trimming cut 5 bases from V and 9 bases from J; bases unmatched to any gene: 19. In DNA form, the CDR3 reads TGTGCCTGGGACAAAGGGGGCAGGCCACGAACCCCGCCCCAGCATTTT. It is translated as CAWDKGGRPRTPPQHF.

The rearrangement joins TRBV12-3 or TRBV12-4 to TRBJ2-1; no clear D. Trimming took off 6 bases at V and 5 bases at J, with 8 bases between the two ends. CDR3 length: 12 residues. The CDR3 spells CASRPIDNEQFF. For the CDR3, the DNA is TGTGCCAGCAGACCTATCGACAATGAGCAGTTCTTC.

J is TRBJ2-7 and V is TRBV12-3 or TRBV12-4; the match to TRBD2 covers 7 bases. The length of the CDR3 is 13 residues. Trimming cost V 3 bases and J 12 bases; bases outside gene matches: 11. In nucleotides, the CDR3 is TGTGCCAGCAGTTTGGGAGGGGTCCGCGAGGGGTACTTC. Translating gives CASSLGGVREGYF.

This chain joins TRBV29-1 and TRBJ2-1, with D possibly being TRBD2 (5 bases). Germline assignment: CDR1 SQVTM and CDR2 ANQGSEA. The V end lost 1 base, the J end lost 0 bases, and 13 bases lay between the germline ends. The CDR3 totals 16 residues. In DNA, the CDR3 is TGCAGCGTTGAAGCGGTGGTAGCGTACTCCTACAATGAGCAGTTCTTC. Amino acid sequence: CSVEAVVAYSYNEQFF.

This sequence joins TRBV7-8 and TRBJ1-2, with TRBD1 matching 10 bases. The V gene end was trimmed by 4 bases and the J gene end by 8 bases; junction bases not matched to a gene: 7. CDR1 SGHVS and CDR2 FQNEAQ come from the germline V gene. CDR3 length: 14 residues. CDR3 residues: CASSSVTGGVGYTF. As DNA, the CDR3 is TGTGCCAGCAGCTCCGTGACAGGGGGCGTGGGCTACACCTTC.